The 24 T cell receptor beta chains reported below all come from one sample, sequenced in a study of T cell repertoires in cytomegalovirus infection. TCRdb itself ran the reads through MiXCR, one entry per CDR3 protein. The sample records 370,000 or so distinct CDR3 sequences, roughly 34% being singletons. Their target antigens are unknown. The input for sequencing was cultured PBMCs, taken from culture after CMV antigen stimulation. These receptors all stem from a human donor in good health (CMV status not recorded). Some clones in this sample may be carry-over from other donors' samples.

The chain carries TRBV28 and TRBJ2-7; TRBD1 might be the D (6 bases). This CDR3 is 19 amino acids long. The germline V gene has CDR1 MDHEN and CDR2 SYDVKM. The V and J ends lost 3 bases and 0 bases respectively, with 24 bases between them. CDR3 residues: CASSLLIGGAALSSYEQYF. CDR3 bases: TGTGCCAGCAGTTTGTTGATAGGGGGAGCGGCCTTGAGCTCCTACGAGCAGTACTTC.

This clonotype was counted a few times. This chain links TRBV12-5 with TRBJ1-1, with D unclear. The germline CDR1 and CDR2 sequences are LGHNT and FRNRAP. Trimming removed 2 bases at V and 7 bases at J, with 11 bases between. The CDR3 is 13 residues long. Written as DNA, the CDR3 is TGTGCTAGTGGTTTGTCTCTAACGGGTGAAGCTTTCTTT. Its protein is CASGLSLTGEAFF.

The chain couples TRBV19 to TRBJ1-2, with 8 bases matching TRBD1. The CDR3 has 16 residues. Germline V gene lookup returns CDR1 LNHDA and CDR2 SQIVND (reference sequence). V shed 7 bases and J 0 bases; nucleotides not matched to a gene: 10. The CDR3 bases are TGTGCCAGTAACTCGGAAAGGACAGGGTCTAACTATGGCTACACCTTC. Amino acids: CASNSERTGSNYGYTF. Full variable domain (missing parts from reference TRBV19 and TRBJ1-2): DGGITQSPKYLFRKEGQNVTLSCEQNLNHDAMYWYRQDPGQGLRLIYYSQIVNDFQKGDIAEGYSVSREKKESFPLTVTSAQKNPTAFYLCASNSERTGSNYGYTFGSGTRLTVV.

V is TRBV4-3 and J is TRBJ1-5; D is possibly TRBD1 (5 bases). CDR1 is LGHNA and CDR2 is YSLEER in the germline V gene. V was cut by 3 bases and J by 5 bases, with 14 bases left in between. This CDR3 contains 15 residues. The CDR3 sequence: CASSQGDLPHQPQHF. The CDR3 DNA reads as TGCGCCAGCAGCCAGGGGGATCTTCCCCATCAGCCCCAGCATTTT.

J is TRBJ2-3 and V is TRBV19; D gene uncertain. The CDR3 contains 14 residues. Germline lookup yields CDR1 LNHDA and CDR2 SQIVND (reference sequence). V shed 6 bases and J shed 1 base, with 11 bases lying between them. DNA for the CDR3: TGTGCCAGTAGACAGATCTCCGGCACAGATACGCAGTATTTT. This codes for CASRQISGTDTQYF.

This clonotype was detected only once. V usage is TRBV19 and J usage is TRBJ2-1; 10 bases agree with TRBD2. The CDR3 runs to 15 residues. Germline CDR1 is LNHDA and CDR2 is SQIVND (reference sequence). The V segment lost 7 bases and the J segment 0 bases; nucleotides outside the gene matches: 3. CDR3 protein: CASMRTSGSYNEQFF. The DNA for the CDR3 is TGTGCCAGTATGCGGACTAGCGGCTCCTACAATGAGCAGTTCTTC.

The rearrangement links TRBV2 to TRBJ2-1; 13 nucleotides align to TRBD2. V lost 6 bases to trimming and J lost 0 bases; unmatched junction nucleotides: 5. The CDR3 sequence is 17 residues long. The germline gives CDR1 SNHLY, CDR2 FYNNEI. DNA for the CDR3: TGTGCCAGCAGGGGACTAGCGGGAAACAACTCCTACAATGAGCAGTTCTTC. Protein sequence: CASRGLAGNNSYNEQFF.

This clonotype was detected only a few times. The chain carries TRBV6-1 and TRBJ2-7, with unresolved D. Between the trimmed V and J ends, which lost 6 bases and 0 bases, there was a span of 15 bases. The CDR3 totals 15 residues. Germline V gene data show CDR1 as MNHNS and CDR2 as SASEGT. The CDR3 nucleotides read TGTGCCAGCAGCACCGCCCCGGTTCACTCCTACGAGCAGTACGTC. Its protein product is CASSTAPVHSYEQYV.

The V and J genes are TRBV29-1 and TRBJ2-1; D is unresolved. V lost 6 bases to trimming and J lost 5 bases, with 5 bases between them. The CDR3 is 10 residues long. CDR1 is SQVTM, CDR2 ANQGSEA, per germline. The CDR3 loop is CSVADNEQFF. Written as DNA, the CDR3 is TGCAGCGTCGCCGACAATGAGCAGTTCTTC.

The chain links TRBV7-2 to TRBJ2-7; possible D gene TRBD1, 6 bases. Germline-derived CDR1 and CDR2 are SGHTA and FQGNSA. Trimming pared 5 bases from V and 6 bases from J, leaving 17 bases between. The CDR3 length is 14 residues. DNA for the CDR3: TGTGCCAGCAGCCCCCAGGGGCGGCGGACCGAGCAGTACTTC. As protein: CASSPQGRRTEQYF.

This clonotype was seen a few times. The chain combines TRBV12-3 or TRBV12-4 with TRBJ2-7; 8 bases agree with TRBD1. The CDR3 totals 14 residues. V trimming: 7 bases; J trimming: 5 bases; junction bases outside the gene matches: 10. The CDR3 region has the DNA TGTGCCAGCACCCTAGGACAGGGCTTCCACGAGCAGTACTTC. It is translated as CASTLGQGFHEQYF.

The chain carries TRBV28 and TRBJ1-2; 8 nucleotides align to TRBD1. The CDR3 covers 16 residues. V shed 3 bases and J 5 bases; nucleotides not matched to a gene: 11. Germline CDR1 MDHEN, CDR2 SYDVKM. The CDR3 region is CASSFLDRVTAYGYTF. The CDR3, as DNA: TGTGCCAGCAGTTTCCTGGACAGGGTAACGGCATATGGCTACACCTTC.

The chain couples TRBV7-6 to TRBJ2-4, with 7 bases identical to TRBD2. The CDR3 sequence is 14 residues long. J gave up 8 bases and V 2 bases, and 6 bases lay outside the gene matches. Per germline, CDR1 SGHVS and CDR2 FNYEAQ. In DNA form, the CDR3 reads TGTGCCAGCAGCTTAATCGCTAGCGGAGACATTCAGTACTTC. Protein: CASSLIASGDIQYF.

This clonotype was recorded many times. The chain is built from TRBV7-9 and TRBJ2-5; 9 positions agree with TRBD1. Germline values: CDR1 SEHNR, CDR2 FQNEAQ (reference sequence). Trimming took 5 bases from V and 4 from J; bases not matched to a gene: 8. This CDR3 has 15 residues. The CDR3, as DNA: TGTGCCAGCAGCCCCCAGGGACAGGGAGGAGAGACCCAGTACTTC. Encoded protein: CASSPQGQGGETQYF.

The rearrangement uses TRBV27 and TRBJ2-1, with D hard to call. Between the trimmed V and J ends, which lost 4 bases and 5 bases, there was a span of 12 bases. CDR3 size: 14 residues. The germline V gene encodes CDR1 MNHEY and CDR2 SMNVEV (reference sequence). The CDR3 DNA reads as TGTGCCAGCAGTTCCGTGCTAGTGAACAATGAGCAGTTCTTC. This gives the protein CASSSVLVNNEQFF.

This clonotype has a handful of counts. This chain joins TRBV19 and TRBJ1-1, with 7 bases fitting TRBD1. Looked up from germline, CDR1 is LNHDA and CDR2 is SQIVND (reference sequence). This CDR3 is built from 14 residues. V gave up 6 bases and J gave up 1 base; unmatched junction bases: 5. The DNA of the CDR3 is TGTGCCAGTAGCCCGACAGGGCCGAACACTGAAGCTTTCTTT. Translated, it gives CASSPTGPNTEAFF.

This clonotype was observed a handful of times. This rearrangement joins TRBV2 to TRBJ2-3; 8 bases are shared with TRBD2. The CDR3 totals 13 residues. Losses at the gene ends were 7 bases for V and 4 bases for J; bases not matched to a gene: 4. CDR1 is SNHLY and CDR2 is FYNNEI in the germline V gene. The CDR3 sequence is CASNNGRADTQYF. CDR3 in DNA: TGTGCCAGCAACAACGGGAGGGCAGATACGCAGTATTTT.

The chain couples TRBV7-9 to TRBJ2-1; the D is unclear. V shed 7 bases and J shed 0 bases, with 10 bases lying between them. The CDR3 has 14 residues. CDR1 is SEHNR and CDR2 is FQNEAQ in the germline V gene (reference sequence). CDR3 loop: CASNQLSSYNEQFF. The CDR3 DNA is TGTGCCAGCAATCAGTTAAGCTCCTACAATGAGCAGTTCTTC.

The gene calls are TRBV19 and TRBJ2-5, with D perhaps TRBD2 (6 bases). In germline, CDR1 is LNHDA, CDR2 SQIVND (reference sequence). The CDR3 sequence is 16 residues long. Trimming took 2 bases from V and 4 from J, leaving 17 bases between them. The DNA of the CDR3 is TGTGCCAGTAGTATATGGAGGGGCGGCAGGAGAGAGACCCAGTACTTC. Its protein is CASSIWRGGRRETQYF.

This chain uses TRBV2 with TRBJ2-3, with unresolved D. Germline V CDR1 and CDR2: SNHLY, FYNNEI. V shed 10 bases and J shed 0 bases, with 14 bases lying between them. The CDR3 spans 14 residues. CDR3 residues: CATTRTASTDTQYF. The DNA for the CDR3 is TGTGCCACCACCCGGACGGCTAGCACAGATACGCAGTATTTT. Filled out from reference TRBV2 and TRBJ2-3, the complete variable domain reads EPEVTQTPSHQVTQMGQEVILRCVPISNHLYFYWYRQILGQKVEFLVSFYNNEISEKSEIFDDQFSVERPDGSNFTLKIRSTKLEDSAMYFCATTRTASTDTQYFGPGTRLTVL.

The chain is built from TRBV7-2 and TRBJ2-3; D gene unclear. The germline V gene has CDR1 SGHTA and CDR2 FQGNSA. Trimming took 5 bases from V and 4 from J, leaving 7 bases between them. The CDR3 is 12 residues long. The CDR3 DNA follows: TGTGCCAGCAGCCAGCCCTCAGATACGCAGTATTTT. Protein product: CASSQPSDTQYF.

The J gene is TRBJ1-6, the V gene TRBV19, with 8 nucleotides matching TRBD1. CDR3 length: 14 residues. Germline CDR1 reads LNHDA; CDR2 reads SQIVND (reference sequence). V shed 5 bases, J shed 10 bases, and the junction held 7 bases outside the gene matches. The CDR3 DNA follows: TGTGCCAGTAGTCCCGGGACAGGTCTGTCACCCCTCCACTTT. Its translation is CASSPGTGLSPLHF.

V gene TRBV3-1 combines with J gene TRBJ2-1, with 8 positions matching TRBD1. The CDR3 spans 15 residues. Per germline, CDR1 LGHDT and CDR2 YNNKEL (reference sequence). The J segment lost 3 bases and the V segment lost 5 bases, leaving 6 bases of the junction unmatched. This CDR3 reads CASSANRGIYNEQFF. The CDR3 DNA follows: TGTGCCAGCAGCGCCAACAGGGGGATCTACAATGAGCAGTTCTTC.

The chain links TRBV4-3 to TRBJ2-7; D is unresolved. Germline values: CDR1 LGHNA, CDR2 YSLEER. CDR3 length: 13 amino acids. Trimming pared 4 bases from V and 6 bases from J, leaving 13 bases between. CDR3 bases: TGCGCCAGCAGCCGAAGACGGAGCACCGAGCAGTACGTC. As protein: CASSRRRSTEQYV.